This passage covers 18 T cell receptor beta chains from one sample sequenced in a study of shared clonotypes between healthy human individuals (TCRdb year 2020). Library preparation was by the immunoSEQ multiplex PCR assay. Sourced from immuneACCESS, this table was stored by TCRdb with only in-frame sequences that have V and J called. A share of the clones is absent; for the studies checked, an unresolved V gene accounts for under half, and the remainder has no known explanation. The sample table shows over a million clones, and more than 60% are seen once. The ten largest clones add up to approximately 1.5% of the sample. The sequencing input was memory CD4+ T cells sorted from blood. Reading the label with the study, this specimen's cell subset or site is: CD45RA-negative fraction. The origin of the receptors is a man aged 18-30 years in good health.

The V gene is TRBV25-1, the J gene TRBJ2-1; 9 bases map to TRBD1. CDR3 length: 13 amino acids. Per the germline V gene, CDR1 is MGHDK and CDR2 is SYGVNS. With V trimmed by 0 bases and J by 13 bases, 4 bases remained unmatched. CDR3 region: CASSEYWGQGQFF. The DNA of the CDR3 is TGTGCCAGCAGTGAATATTGGGGACAGGGACAGTTCTTC. Full variable domain (remainder filled in from reference TRBV25-1 and TRBJ2-1): EADIYQTPRYLVIGTGKKITLECSQTMGHDKMYWYQQDPGMELHLIHYSYGVNSTEKGDLSSESTVSRIRTEHFPLTLESARPSHTSQYLCASSEYWGQGQFFGPGTRLTVL.

This clone occurred once. CDR3 bases: TGTGCCAGCAGTTACTCGGGGGGATTAGGGGAGACCCAGTACTTC. The encoded protein is CASSYSGGLGETQYF. The chain combines TRBV6-5 with TRBJ2-5; a weak D match, TRBD2 (6 bases). This CDR3 comprises 15 residues. Trimming cost V 0 bases and J 5 bases, with 13 bases left between them. CDR1 and CDR2 from the germline V gene are MNHEY and SVGAGI.

This chain joins TRBV30 and TRBJ2-7; TRBD1 is a possible D gene (6 bases). CDR3 length equals 13 residues. The germline gives CDR1 GTSNPN, CDR2 SVGIG (reference sequence). The ends were cut back, 5 bases at V and 2 bases at J, with 13 bases in the middle. CDR3 DNA sequence: TGTGCCTGGGGGAGCCAGGGGACCTACGAGCAGTACTTC. It codes for CAWGSQGTYEQYF. Full variable domain (rest looked up from reference TRBV30 and TRBJ2-7): SQTIHQWPATLVQPVGSPLSLECTVEGTSNPNLYWYRQAAGRGLQLLFYSVGIGQISSEVPQNLSASRPQDRQFILSSKKLLLSDSGFYLCAWGSQGTYEQYFGPGTRLTVT.

This clone was seen a single time. The chain couples TRBV9 to TRBJ2-6; D is ambiguous. Trimming pared 0 bases from V and 1 base from J, leaving 14 bases between. Germline V gene sequence: CDR1 SGDLS, CDR2 YYNGEE. The CDR3 extends over 18 amino acids. This CDR3 reads CASSVGMVPFSGANVLTF. The CDR3 DNA reads TGTGCCAGCAGCGTAGGAATGGTACCTTTTTCTGGGGCCAACGTCCTGACTTTC.

V and J are TRBV5-1 and TRBJ1-6; no clear D. Trimming shortened V by 1 base and J by 9 bases, and 20 bases separated the two germline ends. Germline V CDR1 and CDR2: SGHRS, YFSETQ. The CDR3 length is 17 residues. As DNA, the CDR3 is TGCGCCAGCAGCTTGTATCCAGCGGGTCCGAAGGGTTCACCCCTCCACTTT. Translating it yields CASSLYPAGPKGSPLHF.

In this sample, this clone turned up many times. The chain uses TRBV6-5 and TRBJ2-7, with 7 bases lining up with TRBD2. CDR3 length equals 14 residues. Looked up from germline, CDR1 is MNHEY and CDR2 is SVGAGI. With 6 bases clipped from V and 3 bases from J, the junction kept 8 bases outside the gene matches. This chain's CDR3 is CASRAGLDLYEQYF. CDR3 DNA sequence: TGTGCCAGCAGGGCCGGACTAGACCTCTACGAGCAGTACTTC.

The gene calls are TRBV4-1 and TRBJ1-1; 7 bases align to TRBD1. This CDR3 is built from 16 residues. J was trimmed by 5 bases and V by 0 bases; bases with no gene match: 9. Germline-derived CDR1 and CDR2 are MGHRA and YSYEKL. In DNA, the CDR3 is TGCGCCAGCAGCCAAGAAGAGGGCAGGGGGATGACTGAAGCTTTCTTT. This translates into CASSQEEGRGMTEAFF.

This clone appeared a single time. The gene calls are TRBV6-5 and TRBJ2-3; TRBD2 might be the D (5 bases). The CDR3 consists of 10 residues. Per the germline V gene, CDR1 is MNHEY and CDR2 is SVGAGI. The CDR3 protein is CSGNTDTQYF. CDR3 DNA sequence: TGTAGCGGAAACACAGATACGCAGTATTTT.

The rearrangement joins TRBV6-1 to TRBJ1-6, with TRBD1 as a possible D gene (5 bases). Trimming shortened V by 1 base and J by 12 bases, and 10 bases separated the two germline ends. The CDR3 runs to 13 residues. The germline V gene encodes CDR1 MNHNS and CDR2 SASEGT. CDR3 DNA sequence: TGTGCCAGCAGTGAAGGGTTGAGGGGACCCCTCCACTTT. Amino acid sequence: CASSEGLRGPLHF.

The V and J genes are TRBV11-2 and TRBJ1-2, with D hard to call. The CDR3 contains 16 residues. V was clipped by 5 bases and J by 0 bases, with 16 bases between them. Germline V CDR1 and CDR2: SGHAT, FQNNGV. CDR3 residues: CASSKTIPAANYGYTF. For the CDR3, the DNA is TGTGCCAGCAGCAAAACAATACCAGCCGCTAACTATGGCTACACCTTC.

J is TRBJ1-2 and V is TRBV5-1, with a tentative D call TRBD1 (5 bases). Trimming pared 0 bases from V and 3 bases from J, leaving 15 bases between. The germline V gene has CDR1 SGHRS and CDR2 YFSETQ. The CDR3 sequence is 16 residues long. The CDR3 sequence is CASSLAAGSVDYGYTF. CDR3 in DNA: TGCGCCAGCAGCTTGGCAGCAGGGAGCGTCGACTATGGCTACACCTTC.

This clone was counted only a few times. V is TRBV2 and J is TRBJ1-1, with D maybe TRBD1 (5 bases). The germline V and J ends were trimmed by 7 bases and 0 bases, with 12 bases remaining between them. Germline V gives CDR1 SNHLY, CDR2 FYNNEI. The CDR3 runs 14 residues. The CDR3 DNA is TGTGCCAGCATGACCGGGACGGTGAACACTGAAGCTTTCTTT. This translates into CASMTGTVNTEAFF.

This clone came up many times. The CDR3 coding sequence is TGTGCCAGCAGTCCCCACACACAGACCCAGTACTTC. Protein product: CASSPHTQTQYF. This chain connects TRBV6-1 to TRBJ2-5; D ambiguous. This CDR3 contains 12 residues. V lost 5 bases and J 6 bases, leaving 10 bases between the germline ends. Germline V gene lookup returns CDR1 MNHNS and CDR2 SASEGT.

In this sample, this clone turned up once. The chain carries TRBV6-1 and TRBJ2-5, with TRBD1 matching 12 bases. V lost 4 bases to trimming and J lost 1 base; unmatched junction nucleotides: 4. The CDR3 consists of 16 residues. Germline CDR1 is MNHNS and CDR2 is SASEGT. CDR3 nucleotides: TGTGCCAGCAGTGGACGGGACAGGGGGCCCCAAGAGACCCAGTACTTC. The encoded protein is CASSGRDRGPQETQYF.

This clone was recorded many times. The chain joins TRBV5-1 to TRBJ1-1; D gene ambiguous. Trimming left V 2 bases short and J 8 bases short, with 16 bases between. The CDR3 has 14 amino acids. Germline V gene data show CDR1 as SGHRS and CDR2 as YFSETQ. CDR3 sequence reads: CASSFQLGDREAFF. The CDR3, as DNA: TGCGCCAGCAGCTTTCAACTCGGAGATAGAGAAGCTTTCTTT.

The V call is TRBV28, the J call TRBJ2-3, with D perhaps matching TRBD1 or TRBD2 (5 bases each). The CDR3 contains 15 residues. In germline, CDR1 is MDHEN, CDR2 SYDVKM. V lost 3 bases, J lost 6 bases, and 16 bases lay in between. In DNA form, the CDR3 reads TGTGCCAGCAGTTTGATTTACGGGACCGGGGATACGCAGTATTTT. It translates to CASSLIYGTGDTQYF.

The chain has TRBV27 and TRBJ1-1; 8 bases map to TRBD1. J gave up 5 bases and V 7 bases, and 9 bases lay outside the gene matches. CDR3 length equals 14 residues. The germline V gene has CDR1 MNHEY and CDR2 SMNVEV (reference sequence). The DNA of the CDR3 is TGTGCCAGCACCCCGGACAGGGTGGGGACTGAAGCTTTCTTT. This encodes CASTPDRVGTEAFF.

The chain recombines TRBV28 with TRBJ1-3; no clear D gene. The CDR3 is 14 residues long. Germline lookup yields CDR1 MDHEN and CDR2 SYDVKM. V lost 6 bases and J lost 7, with 16 bases in between. CDR3 residues: CASSSAGGSNTIYF. The CDR3 bases are TGTGCCAGCAGCAGTGCGGGAGGGAGTAACACCATATATTTT.